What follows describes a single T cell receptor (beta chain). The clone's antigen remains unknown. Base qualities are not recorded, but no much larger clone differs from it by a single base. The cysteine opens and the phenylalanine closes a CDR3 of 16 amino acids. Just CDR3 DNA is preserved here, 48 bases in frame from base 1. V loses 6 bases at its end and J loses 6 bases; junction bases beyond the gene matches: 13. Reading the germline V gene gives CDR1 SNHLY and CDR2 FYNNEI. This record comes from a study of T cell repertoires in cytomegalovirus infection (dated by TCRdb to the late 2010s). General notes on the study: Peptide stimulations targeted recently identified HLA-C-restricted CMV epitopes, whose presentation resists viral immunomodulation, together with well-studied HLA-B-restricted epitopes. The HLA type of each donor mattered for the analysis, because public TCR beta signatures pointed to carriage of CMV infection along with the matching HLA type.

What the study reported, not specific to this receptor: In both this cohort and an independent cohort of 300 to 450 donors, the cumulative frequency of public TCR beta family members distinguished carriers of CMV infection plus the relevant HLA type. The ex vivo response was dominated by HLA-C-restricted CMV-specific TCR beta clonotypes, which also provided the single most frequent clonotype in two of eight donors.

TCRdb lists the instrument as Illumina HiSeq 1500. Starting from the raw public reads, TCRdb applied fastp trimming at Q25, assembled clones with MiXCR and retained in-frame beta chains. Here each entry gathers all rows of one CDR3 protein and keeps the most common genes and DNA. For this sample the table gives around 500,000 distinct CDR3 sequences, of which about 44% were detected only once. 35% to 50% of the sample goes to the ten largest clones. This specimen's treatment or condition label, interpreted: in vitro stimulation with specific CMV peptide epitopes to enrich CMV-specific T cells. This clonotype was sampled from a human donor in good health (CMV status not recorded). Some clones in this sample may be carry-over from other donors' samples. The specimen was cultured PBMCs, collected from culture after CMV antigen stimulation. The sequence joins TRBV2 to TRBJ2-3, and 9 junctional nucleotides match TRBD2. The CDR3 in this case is CASRRGASGEVDTQYF. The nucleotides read TGTGCCAGCAGACGCGGAGCTAGCGGGGAAGTGGATACGCAGTATTTT.